This TCR beta chain was recorded in a study of blood T cell repertoires in COVID-19. At the level of the study: The samples span acute and convalescent COVID-19 from the United States, Italy and Spain. Sources were T cells, B-cell-depleted T cells, or PBMCs; the material itself was cDNA or gDNA.

This CDR3 has 15 amino acids. Germline V CDR1 and CDR2: SSHAT, FNYEAQ (reference sequence). As processed by the authors: Amplification from reference gene primers served as the basis for estimated nucleated cell counts. Clones were read by immunoSEQ multiplex PCR, and TCRdb kept only the in-frame ones, dropping some. The V and J calls and clone size come from that table; D and trimming were worked out from the DNA. The repertoire holds 150,000 to 200,000 clones, with around 85% as singletons. Note on this clone: Its ends do not fully match the called genes, so a read error is possible.

The V gene is TRBV7-7, the J gene TRBJ2-7, with a possible D match to TRBD2 (6 bases). The material sequenced was peripheral blood. The receptor comes from a woman between 65 and 79 years old with acute or convalescent COVID-19. CDR3 sequence (DNA): TGTGCTAGCAGCCAGGGACCCGGAGGGCCCTACGAGCAGTACTTC. This sequence encodes CASSQGPGGPYEQYF.